The 26 T cell receptor beta chains reported below all come from one sample, sequenced in a study of T-cell reconstitution after alpha-beta-depleted transplantation in children. A TCRbeta library incorporating unique molecular identifiers was prepared. Each CDR3 protein gets one entry after TCRdb re-called the PCR reads with MiXCR. The data contain under 70,000 distinct CDR3 sequences, roughly 11% of them seen just once; the ten biggest clones take up approximately 13%. The source was PBMCs, collected before TCRalphabeta/CD19-depleted stem cell transplant. The receptors shown here come from a boy aged 10-17 years with acute myeloid leukemia, due to receive a stem cell transplant.

This clonotype was seen only a few times. This chain uses TRBV6-5 with TRBJ2-1, with 8 bases lining up with TRBD2. The CDR3 has 16 amino acids. Trimming removed 5 bases from V and 0 bases from J; junction bases left unmatched: 6. Germline CDR1 MNHEY, CDR2 SVGAGI. For the CDR3, the DNA is TGTGCCAGCAGTCCCGGGACTAGTAACTCCTACAATGAGCAGTTCTTC. Protein: CASSPGTSNSYNEQFF.

The chain combines TRBV10-2 with TRBJ2-7; no definite D call. Germline V gene sequence: CDR1 WSHSY, CDR2 SAAADI. V was trimmed by 0 bases and J by 5 bases, leaving 14 bases between them. This CDR3 spans 15 amino acids. The CDR3 nucleotides are TGCGCCAGCAGTGAGTCGACCCGACTCGGTCACGAGCAGTACGTC. It specifies CASSESTRLGHEQYV.

The sample holds many counts of this clonotype. V usage is TRBV10-3 and J usage is TRBJ2-3; 9 bases agree with TRBD2. The CDR3 has 16 residues. The V gene end was trimmed by 6 bases and the J gene end by 5 bases; junction bases not matched to a gene: 12. The germline gives CDR1 ENHRY, CDR2 SYGVKD. The CDR3 protein is CAISEMAGGPLDTQYF. The CDR3, as DNA: TGTGCCATCAGCGAGATGGCGGGAGGGCCCTTAGATACGCAGTATTTT.

This clonotype has at least ten counts. This chain uses TRBV5-1 with TRBJ1-3; D is perhaps TRBD1 (5 bases). CDR1 and CDR2 (germline): SGHRS, YFSETQ. Trimming stripped 2 bases from V and 4 bases from J, with 10 bases between. The CDR3 covers 14 residues. In DNA, the CDR3 is TGCGCCAGCAGCTTACAGGACTTAGGAAACACCATATATTTT. Translating gives CASSLQDLGNTIYF.

This clonotype was observed many times. This rearrangement joins TRBV29-1 to TRBJ2-7; TRBD1 agrees at 7 bases. V lost 7 bases and J lost 5; bases outside the gene matches: 8. Looked up from germline, CDR1 is SQVTM and CDR2 is ANQGSEA. The CDR3 loop spans 12 amino acids. The CDR3 sequence: CSALRQGNEQYF. For the CDR3, the DNA is TGCAGCGCCCTACGACAGGGTAACGAGCAGTACTTC.

The V call is TRBV29-1, the J call TRBJ1-6, with D uncertain. V lost 5 bases and J 8 bases, leaving 13 bases between the germline ends. There are 13 residues in the CDR3. Germline CDR1 SQVTM, CDR2 ANQGSEA. CDR3 in amino acids: CSVRRSRDSPLHF. The DNA for the CDR3 is TGCAGCGTTAGACGGTCTAGGGATTCACCCCTCCACTTT.

This clonotype was seen many times. As DNA, the CDR3 is TGTGCCAGCAGGTACGAATCTGAAGCTTTCTTT. This gives the protein CASRYESEAFF. The J gene is TRBJ1-1, the V gene TRBV12-3 or TRBV12-4, with D hard to call. The length of the CDR3 is 11 residues. Trimming left V 6 bases short and J 6 bases short, with 8 bases between.

This clonotype has just a few counts. The chain has TRBV6-1 and TRBJ1-2, with 7 bases lining up with TRBD1. This CDR3 has 13 residues. Looked up from germline, CDR1 is MNHNS and CDR2 is SASEGT. V lost 5 bases, J lost 3 bases, and 3 bases stayed unmatched. DNA for the CDR3: TGTGCCAGCAGTAGGACAGGCGACTATGGCTACACCTTC. Translation gives CASSRTGDYGYTF.

This clonotype was picked up many times. This chain connects TRBV6-5 to TRBJ1-6; no firm D call. Germline loops: CDR1 MNHEY, CDR2 SVGAGI. Trimming took off 0 bases at V and 0 bases at J, with 9 bases between the two ends. This CDR3 has 17 residues. The CDR3 here is CASSYSRPSSYNSPLHF. As DNA, the CDR3 is TGTGCCAGCAGTTACTCTAGACCGAGCTCCTATAATTCACCCCTCCACTTT.

The sample holds many counts of this clonotype. This chain joins TRBV7-8 and TRBJ2-2; D tentatively fits TRBD1 or TRBD2 (5 bases each). The germline gives CDR1 SGHVS, CDR2 FQNEAQ. V lost 7 bases, J lost 6 bases, and 12 bases lay in between. The CDR3 covers 13 residues. CDR3 protein: CASTRGLPGELFF. The CDR3, as DNA: TGTGCCAGCACGAGGGGCCTACCCGGGGAGCTGTTTTTT.

This clonotype occurred many times. The chain recombines TRBV18 with TRBJ1-6; TRBD1 aligns across 7 bases. The CDR3 is 12 residues long. Germline CDR1 is KGHSH and CDR2 is LQKENI. The trim removed 4 bases at V and 9 bases at J, leaving 0 bases unmatched. The CDR3, as DNA: TGTGCCAGCTCACGACAGGGTTCACCCCTCCACTTT. Protein product: CASSRQGSPLHF.

At least ten counts were recorded for this clonotype. CDR3 protein: CASSYSGTGSTEAFF. The CDR3 nucleotides are TGTGCCAGCAGTTACTCCGGGACAGGGTCTACTGAAGCTTTCTTT. The chain couples TRBV6-5 to TRBJ1-1, with 9 bases aligning to TRBD1. Germline CDR1 and CDR2: MNHEY and SVGAGI. CDR3 size: 15 residues. After removal of 0 bases from V and 5 bases from J, the junction contained 4 bases not matched to a gene.

The J gene is TRBJ1-3, the V gene TRBV28, with D maybe TRBD1 (5 bases). The CDR3 loop spans 15 amino acids. The germline V and J ends were trimmed by 5 bases and 0 bases, with 11 bases remaining between them. Germline loops: CDR1 MDHEN, CDR2 SYDVKM. Here the CDR3 reads CASSKTGASGNTIYF. The CDR3 DNA reads as TGTGCCAGCAGTAAAACAGGAGCCTCTGGAAACACCATATATTTT.

Many counts were recorded for this clonotype. The rearrangement joins TRBV6-2 or TRBV6-3 to TRBJ2-1, with 9 bases that match TRBD2. After removal of 6 bases from V and 6 bases from J, the junction contained 9 bases not matched to a gene. This CDR3 is 15 amino acids long. Germline CDR1 and CDR2: MNHEY and SVGEGT. The CDR3 spells CASSPLRGRANEQFF. CDR3 DNA: TGTGCCAGCAGCCCGCTACGCGGGAGGGCCAATGAGCAGTTCTTC.

This clonotype was seen repeatedly, ten times or more. This chain connects TRBV7-9 to TRBJ1-2, with D perhaps TRBD1 (5 bases). The CDR3 runs to 17 residues. V was pared by 7 bases and J by 0 bases, with 21 bases between. Germline V gene sequence: CDR1 SEHNR, CDR2 FQNEAQ (reference sequence). CDR3 coding DNA: TGTGCCAGCACCAAGGGACTTCTCATGTCGCCTAACTATGGCTACACCTTC. Translated: CASTKGLLMSPNYGYTF.

This clonotype showed up many times. V usage is TRBV20-1 and J usage is TRBJ2-1; tentatively, D is TRBD2 (6 bases). This CDR3 is 15 amino acids long. From germline, CDR1 is DFQATT and CDR2 SNEGSKA (reference sequence). Trimming left V 1 base short and J 4 bases short, with 14 bases between. CDR3 DNA sequence: TGCAGTGCTAGAGGACCCGGTGGGGGGTACAATGAGCAGTTCTTC. It yields the protein CSARGPGGGYNEQFF.

The chain recombines TRBV7-9 with TRBJ1-1, with D perhaps TRBD1 (5 bases). V dropped 2 bases and J dropped 3 bases, with 10 bases sitting between them. This CDR3 region has 14 residues. CDR1 is SEHNR, CDR2 FQNEAQ, per germline (reference sequence). The CDR3 region has the DNA TGTGCCAGCAGCTTACTCTGGGGGTACACTGAAGCTTTCTTT. As protein: CASSLLWGYTEAFF.

This clonotype was seen many times. The J gene is TRBJ2-3, the V gene TRBV20-1; possible D gene TRBD2, 6 bases. Germline V gene lookup returns CDR1 DFQATT and CDR2 SNEGSKA (reference sequence). The CDR3 is 15 amino acids. V lost 4 bases, J lost 0 bases, and 14 bases lay in between. CDR3 DNA: TGCAGTGCTACCAGGGCGGGGTTTAGCACAGATACGCAGTATTTT. Translation: CSATRAGFSTDTQYF.

This clonotype showed up many times. The chain employs TRBV28 and TRBJ2-2; the match to TRBD2 covers 9 bases. V shed 7 bases and J 2 bases; nucleotides not matched to a gene: 8. Germline CDR1 and CDR2: MDHEN and SYDVKM. The CDR3 has 16 amino acids. CDR3 sequence (DNA): TGTGCCAGCACCCGTAGCGGGAGCCCTAACACCGGGGAGCTGTTTTTT. Its protein is CASTRSGSPNTGELFF.

This clonotype has ten or more counts. The chain combines TRBV20-1 with TRBJ2-2, with D perhaps matching TRBD1 (5 bases). V was trimmed by 5 bases and J by 12 bases, leaving 25 bases between them. The length of the CDR3 is 15 residues. CDR1 and CDR2 from the germline V gene are DFQATT and SNEGSKA (reference sequence). The CDR3 DNA follows: TGCAGTGCTCGTACAGACAGAGCGTCCGCCGTGAAGCTGTTTTTT. Amino acids: CSARTDRASAVKLFF.

The chain is built from TRBV16 and TRBJ2-1, with 11 bases identical to TRBD2. This CDR3 region has 17 residues. Per germline, CDR1 KGHSY and CDR2 FQNENV. V lost 7 bases to trimming and J lost 5 bases; unmatched junction nucleotides: 13. CDR3 in DNA: TGTGCCAGCACCAACGGACTAGCGGGTGTCCTCCACAATGAGCAGTTCTTC. Its protein product is CASTNGLAGVLHNEQFF.

The chain uses TRBV29-1 and TRBJ2-3, with 11 bases aligning to TRBD2. Trimming removed 2 bases from V and 2 bases from J; junction bases left unmatched: 6. The CDR3 extends over 16 amino acids. The germline V gene encodes CDR1 SQVTM and CDR2 ANQGSEA. CDR3 bases: TGCAGCGTTGAATTCCTAGCGGGAGGCCCCACAGATACGCAGTATTTT. Amino acids: CSVEFLAGGPTDTQYF.

This clonotype was detected many times. This rearrangement joins TRBV20-1 to TRBJ1-1; 12 positions agree with TRBD1. CDR3 length: 17 residues. J lost 5 bases, V lost 0 bases, and 10 bases had no gene match. In germline, CDR1 is DFQATT, CDR2 SNEGSKA (reference sequence). CDR3 in amino acids: CSARDPGTGGRLTEAFF. Written as DNA, the CDR3 is TGCAGTGCTAGAGATCCGGGGACAGGGGGCAGATTGACTGAAGCTTTCTTT.

This clonotype was observed at least ten times. The chain couples TRBV12-3 or TRBV12-4 to TRBJ1-4; 7 positions agree with TRBD1. The trim removed 6 bases at V and 0 bases at J, leaving 10 bases unmatched. This CDR3 region has 17 residues. The DNA for the CDR3 is TGTGCCAGCAGCCGACGACAGGGACCAGCAACTAATGAAAAACTGTTTTTT. Translating it yields CASSRRQGPATNEKLFF.

The chain couples TRBV7-9 to TRBJ2-1, with no clear D. The CDR3 is 13 amino acids. Germline CDR1 and CDR2: SEHNR and FQNEAQ (reference sequence). Trimming cost V 0 bases and J 7 bases, with 7 bases left between them. The CDR3 region has the DNA TGTGCCAGCAGCTTAGCGATGAGGAATGAGCAGTTCTTC. Translating it yields CASSLAMRNEQFF.

In this sample, this clonotype turned up a few times. This chain uses TRBV12-3 or TRBV12-4 with TRBJ2-3; 11 positions match TRBD1. The junction had 6 bases not matched to a gene; V was cut back by 0 bases and J by 7 bases. The CDR3 is 16 amino acids. Here the CDR3 DNA reads TGTGCCAGCAGTTTAGCCCCGGGACAGGGGGGAAATACGCAGTATTTT. This codes for CASSLAPGQGGNTQYF.